This section outlines one TCR beta chain sequence together with its context. At least ten counts were recorded for this clonotype. Its cognate antigen has yet to be identified. No base qualities exist here, and no much larger clone lies one base off it. Data came from an Illumina NovaSeq 6000. cDNA libraries for TCRalpha and TCRbeta were prepared by 5'RACE using constant-segment primers, with sample barcodes and unique molecular identifiers added. Trizol reagent was used to extract RNA from every sample. Amplification of the libraries took two PCR steps, and the second step added a second sample barcode plus Illumina TruSeq adapters. Sequencing of the libraries was done on an Illumina NovaSeq, producing 2 x 150 bp paired-end reads. In the source study's methods: With migec v1.2.7, reads were demultiplexed and then collapsed into UMI-guided consensus sequences. Using mixcr v2.1.11, UMI consensuses were aligned to TRA and TRB V and J templates and then assembled into clonotypes. Clonotypes were classified as expanded or contracted when called significant by both edgeR and NoisET, with noise models trained on biological replicates. For edgeR calls, the cutoffs were a false discovery rate-adjusted p below 0.01 and a log2 fold-change threshold of 1. As an exploratory analysis of dynamics, max-normalized trajectories of the 1000 most abundant clonotypes were examined by PCA with hierarchical clustering. Separately sequenced CD4+ and CD8+ repertoires were used to assign a CD4 or CD8 phenotype to each responding clone. TCRdb itself trimmed the public reads at Q25 with fastp, ran MiXCR and retained productive beta chains. A single entry per CDR3 protein holds the most common genes and DNA from its merged rows. V and J calls and clone size were set by TCRdb, not the authors. The sample has 65,000 to 100,000 distinct CDR3 sequences on record, roughly 13% of them singletons. The ten largest account for 35% to 50% of the sample.

PBMCs were isolated by Ficoll-Paque density gradient centrifugation. This sample is part of a study of T-cell memory formation after mild COVID-19 (dated by TCRdb to the early 2020s). At the level of the whole study: TCR sequence clusters from the two donors were found to be largely donor specific. Longitudinal TCRalpha and TCRbeta repertoire sequencing tracked T-cell clones expanding and contracting after mild COVID-19 in a couple of donors. Two young, previously healthy adult volunteers made up the cohort, one male and one female.

Overall study outcomes, separate from this receptor: From day 15 to 85, contracting clones showed balanced CD4/CD8 phenotypes, whereas a second wave of clones that expanded from day 15 to 37 leaned towards CD4+. Only a couple of mild cases were covered by the study, and larger cohorts that include severe cases with pre-infection samples were considered necessary. Contracting CD4+ clones were found mainly in CM and EM memory subsets, while CD8+ clones were enriched in EMRA. Some responding clones were detected in pre-infection memory, suggesting pre-existing cross-reactive memory T cells joined the SARS-CoV-2 response. SARS-CoV-2 specificity of the second-wave clones peaking on day 37 was not confirmed.

The CDR3 spans 14 residues, from the cysteine through the phenylalanine. The sequence is cut down to CDR3 DNA, 42 bases in frame from base 1. V loses 7 bases at its end and J loses 5 bases; junction bases beyond the gene matches: 3. Sequencing was done on a sample of PBMCs or a T cell subset sorted from them (not recorded which). The chain couples TRBV12-3 or TRBV12-4 to TRBJ2-1; 12 nucleotides in the junction match TRBD2. The clonotype originates from a man aged 18 to 29 who had mild COVID-19 (a few samples of this study predate the infection). The sample titles of this study are shuffled in the database, so cell type and time point are left out; the donor was told from shared clones. The base sequence is TGTGCCAGCATCCGACTAGCGGGGGACAATGAGCAGTTCTTC. It translates as CASIRLAGDNEQFF.